This T cell receptor beta chain was observed in a study of shared clonotypes between healthy human individuals (dated by TCRdb to about 2020). Notes on the research overall: A few men and a couple of women, aged 18 to 49 years, made up the cohort. For each donor, CD4 naive and CD4 memory were each given three plates, CD8 naive was given two plates, and CD8 memory was given one plate. Blood TCR repertoires of five healthy adults were deeply sequenced to estimate repertoire size and the extent of clonotype sharing between individuals. To increase sequencing depth and limit assay-specific biases, different laboratories used diverse techniques to prepare libraries and sequence TCR repertoires. Leukapheresis yielded between about 0.9 and 9.5 billion PBMCs per donor. What the research found in general, with its limitations: Because the study included a small number of donors, the genetic and exposure-history diversity represented was limited. Incomplete sequencing was indicated by rarefaction of sorted-subset datasets, despite the large sequencing depth. Pairwise subsampling indicated that sequencing depth was expected to affect the degree of clonotype sharing among donors. Larger estimated clonotype richness was generally found for naive subsets than for memory subsets. Sampling was restricted to blood, and TCR repertoires in tissues likely differ from the TCR repertoires found in blood. Clonotypes shared by all four sorted-subset donors showed higher generation probabilities than non-shared clonotypes. When a handful of donors were compared, the shared fraction of clonotypes was approximately 5% for naive CD4, more than 3% for naive CD8, 2% to 2.5% for memory CD4, and 0.4% for memory CD8.

Using the deep immunoSEQ assay, multiplex PCR amplified TCR CDR3 regions from genomic DNA. Genomic DNA extracted from each cell subset was distributed evenly over all wells of several immunoSEQ 96-well plates, and each plate served as one replicate. For sorted subsets, roughly 200 ng of genomic DNA, equivalent to roughly 30,000 T cell genomes, went into each replicate PCR. The purified libraries were quantified using a Qubit 3.0 fluorometer, sized with a Bioanalyzer 2100, and then quantified again using the KAPA Library Quantification kit. A separate single-read 150-cycle Illumina NextSeq 550 flow cell was used to sequence each immunoSEQ 96-well plate. The authors' analysis ran thus. The immunoSEQ output contained only junctional sequences without quality scores, so filtering could not match that applied to full-length reads. Sequences were annotated with PyIR, a Python wrapper for IgBLAST v1.9, using IMGT germline references to assign V/J genes and CDR3. Reads were removed for weak V/J assignments (E-value above 1e-6), missing CDR3, stop codons, out-of-frame junctions, or ambiguous translated residues. V3J clonotypes were defined as sequences sharing the same inferred V gene, J gene, and CDR3 amino acid sequence. To compute the percentage overlap between repertoires, the number of shared unique clonotypes was divided by the size of the smaller repertoire. RTK rarefaction, the Chao1 estimator, and Recon v2.1 estimates of unobserved clonotypes were used to assess repertoire richness. OLGA was used to compute generation probabilities for all TCRbeta clonotypes that the gDNA method yielded from a handful of donors. As stored in TCRdb, this immuneACCESS dataset retains in-frame rearrangements with V and J assigned. A fraction of the clones does not appear; measured against another copy, unresolved V genes explain less than half of the discrepancy, and the remainder lacks a known reason. The V and J calls and the clone size are those of that table, but D and trimming were determined from the DNA. Within this sample are under 1,900,000 clones, with approximately 98.5% of them counted one time only. Of the sample, under 0.45% falls within the top ten clones.

The donors were healthy, HIV-negative adults who had no recently reported acute infections or vaccinations. All donors were Caucasian adults living in Nashville, Tennessee, USA. Magnetic negative selection was used to enrich CD4+ T cells, after which naive cells were positively selected on CD45RA and the negative fraction became the memory subset. Blood was obtained by leukapheresis, after which PBMCs were separated by Ficoll-Histopaque density gradient centrifugation and cryopreserved in liquid nitrogen vapor phase. Purity and quantity of every magnetically sorted T cell population were checked by analytical flow cytometry. From each sorted fraction, genomic DNA was isolated and quantified by UV absorbance on a Nanodrop 2000c. The germline V gene (reference sequence) provides CDR1 SEHNR and CDR2 FQNEAQ. The CDR3 runs 19 amino acids, cysteine and phenylalanine included. Just the 57-base CDR3 DNA is kept, in frame starting at base 1. V and J lose 2 bases and 8 bases, and a span of 29 bases separates them.

For this clone: No cognate antigen has been identified for it. No much larger clone is present one base from it, and per-base qualities are unavailable.

The origin of this receptor is a man aged 30 to 39 in good health. Recombination connected TRBV7-9 to TRBJ2-3; the D segment could be TRBD1, given 6 matching bases. Sample: naive CD4+ T cells sorted from blood. The cell subset or site label for this specimen denotes: CD45RA+ positively selected. The CDR3 is CASSLWSVPGERPESTQYF. DNA sequence: TGTGCCAGCAGCTTATGGAGTGTGCCAGGGGAGCGACCGGAGTCTACGCAGTATTTT.